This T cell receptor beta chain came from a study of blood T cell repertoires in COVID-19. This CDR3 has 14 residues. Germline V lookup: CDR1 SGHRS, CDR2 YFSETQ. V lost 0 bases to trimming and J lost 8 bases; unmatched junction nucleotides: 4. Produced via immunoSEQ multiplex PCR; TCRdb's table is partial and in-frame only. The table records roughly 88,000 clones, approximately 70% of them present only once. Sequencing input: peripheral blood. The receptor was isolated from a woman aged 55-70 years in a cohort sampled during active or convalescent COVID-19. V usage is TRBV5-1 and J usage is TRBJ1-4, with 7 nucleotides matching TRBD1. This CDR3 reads CASSLVGGREKLFF. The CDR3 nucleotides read TGCGCCAGCAGCTTGGTAGGGGGCCGAGAAAAACTGTTTTTT.